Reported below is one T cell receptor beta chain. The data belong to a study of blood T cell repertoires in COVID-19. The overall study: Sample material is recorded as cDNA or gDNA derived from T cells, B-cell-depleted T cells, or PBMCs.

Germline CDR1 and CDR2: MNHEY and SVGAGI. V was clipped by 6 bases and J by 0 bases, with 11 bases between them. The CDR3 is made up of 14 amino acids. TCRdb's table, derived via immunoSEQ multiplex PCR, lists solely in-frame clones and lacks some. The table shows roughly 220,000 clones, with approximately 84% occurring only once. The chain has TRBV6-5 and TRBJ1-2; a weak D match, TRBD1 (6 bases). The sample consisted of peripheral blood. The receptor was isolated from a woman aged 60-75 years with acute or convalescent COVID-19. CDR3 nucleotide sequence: TGTGCCAGCAGACCTCAGGGGACTAACTATGGCTACACCTTC. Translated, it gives CASRPQGTNYGYTF.